This T cell receptor (beta chain) was sequenced for a study of blood T cell repertoires in COVID-19. Study-wide context: Specimens from acute and convalescent COVID-19 originated in the United States, Italy and Spain. PBMCs, B-cell-depleted T cells, or T cells were the source of the cDNA or gDNA that made up the material.

Trimming pared 2 bases from V and 4 bases from J, leaving 21 bases between. The CDR3 covers 16 residues. In germline, CDR1 is GTSNPN, CDR2 SVGIG (reference sequence). How the authors handled the data: Estimated nucleated cell counts came from reference gene primer amplification. Clones were sequenced by immunoSEQ multiplex PCR, and TCRdb holds only the in-frame ones, with some missing. That table gives V, J and clone size, and the DNA gave D and trimming. The table shows fewer than 120,000 clones, with 85% to 90% occurring only once. Specimen: peripheral blood. The receptor was derived from a woman between 50 and 59 years old with acute or convalescent COVID-19. J is TRBJ2-7 and V is TRBV30, with D possibly matching TRBD2 (6 bases). CDR3 region: CAWSPKYSLARYEQYF. CDR3 DNA: TGTGCCTGGAGTCCCAAATACTCTCTAGCGAGATACGAGCAGTACTTC.